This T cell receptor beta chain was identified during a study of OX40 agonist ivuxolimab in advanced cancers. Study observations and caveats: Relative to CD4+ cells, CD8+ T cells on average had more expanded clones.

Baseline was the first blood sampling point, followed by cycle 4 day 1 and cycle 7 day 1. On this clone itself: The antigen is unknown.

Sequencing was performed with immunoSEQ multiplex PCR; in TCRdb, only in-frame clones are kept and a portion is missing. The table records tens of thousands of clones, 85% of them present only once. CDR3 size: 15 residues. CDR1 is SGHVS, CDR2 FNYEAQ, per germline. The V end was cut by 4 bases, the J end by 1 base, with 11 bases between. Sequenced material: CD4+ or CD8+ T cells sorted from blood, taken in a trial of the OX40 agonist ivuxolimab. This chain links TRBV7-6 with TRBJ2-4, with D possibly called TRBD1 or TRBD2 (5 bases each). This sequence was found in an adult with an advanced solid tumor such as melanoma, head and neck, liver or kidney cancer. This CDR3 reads CASSWDAGAKNIQYF. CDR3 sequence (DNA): TGTGCCAGCAGCTGGGACGCCGGGGCCAAAAACATTCAGTACTTC.